The T cell receptor beta chain under discussion was sequenced for a study of Ad26.COV2.S vaccination and SARS-CoV-2 variants. Stated treatment: around 19 received Ad26.COV2.S at low or high dose, single or two shots; roughly five received placebo; per-sample allocation not given. On day 63 after the first injection, vaccine and placebo recipients gave samples. Generated by immunoSEQ multiplex PCR, the TCRdb table keeps only in-frame clones and is missing some. The sample holds over 250,000 clones, approximately 89% seen once. The study, taken as a whole, reports: Vaccine and placebo recipients had comparable breadth of non-spike TCRs. Placebo recipients showed lower spike-specific TCR breadth than vaccinees.

This CDR3 is 14 amino acids long. Trimming stripped 1 base from V and 7 bases from J, with 12 bases between. CDR1 SGDLS and CDR2 YYNGEE come from the germline V gene. Details on this clone: Its specificity is not known.

Sequenced here: peripheral blood, sampled in a trial of Ad26.COV2.S vaccine versus placebo. This receptor was obtained from a person aged 18 to 59 who received the Ad26.COV2.S COVID-19 vaccine or a placebo. The V and J genes are TRBV9 and TRBJ2-1; D is unclear. This chain's CDR3 is CASSVRPDGNEQFF. The CDR3 DNA reads as TGTGCCAGCAGCGTAAGGCCCGACGGTAATGAGCAGTTCTTC.